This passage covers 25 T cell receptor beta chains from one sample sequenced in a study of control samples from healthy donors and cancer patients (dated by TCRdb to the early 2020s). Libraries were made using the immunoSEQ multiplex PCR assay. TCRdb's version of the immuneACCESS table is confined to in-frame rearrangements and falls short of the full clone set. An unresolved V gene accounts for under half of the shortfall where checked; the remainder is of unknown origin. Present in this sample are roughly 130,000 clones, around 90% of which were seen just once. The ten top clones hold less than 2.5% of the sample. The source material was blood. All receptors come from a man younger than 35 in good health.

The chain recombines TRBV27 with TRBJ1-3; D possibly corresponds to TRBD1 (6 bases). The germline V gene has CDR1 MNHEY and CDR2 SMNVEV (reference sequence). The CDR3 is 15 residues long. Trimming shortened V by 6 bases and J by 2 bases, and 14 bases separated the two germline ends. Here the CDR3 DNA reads TGTGCCAGCAGCCCCTCGGCAGGGGCTGGAAACACCATATATTTT. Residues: CASSPSAGAGNTIYF.

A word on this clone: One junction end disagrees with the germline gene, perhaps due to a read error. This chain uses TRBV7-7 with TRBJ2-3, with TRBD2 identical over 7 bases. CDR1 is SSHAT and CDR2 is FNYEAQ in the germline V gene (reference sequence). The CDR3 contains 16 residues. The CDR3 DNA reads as TGTGCTAGCAGCTTAGTGCGGGAGCCCTTCACAGATACGCAGTATTTT. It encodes CASSLVREPFTDTQYF.

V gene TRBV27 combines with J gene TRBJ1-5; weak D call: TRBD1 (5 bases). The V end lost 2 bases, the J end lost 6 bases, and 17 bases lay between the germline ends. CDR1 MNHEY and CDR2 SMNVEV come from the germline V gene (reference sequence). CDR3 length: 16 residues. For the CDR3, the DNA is TGTGCCAGCAGTTTAGCGGCTCAGGGTTTCACTCAGCCCCAGCATTTT. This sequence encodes CASSLAAQGFTQPQHF.

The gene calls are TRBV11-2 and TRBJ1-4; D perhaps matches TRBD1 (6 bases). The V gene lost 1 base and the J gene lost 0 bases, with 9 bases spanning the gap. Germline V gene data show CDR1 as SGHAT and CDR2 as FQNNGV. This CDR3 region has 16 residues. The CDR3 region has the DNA TGTGCCAGCAGCTTAGGGACAGTAGCAACTAATGAAAAACTGTTTTTT. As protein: CASSLGTVATNEKLFF.

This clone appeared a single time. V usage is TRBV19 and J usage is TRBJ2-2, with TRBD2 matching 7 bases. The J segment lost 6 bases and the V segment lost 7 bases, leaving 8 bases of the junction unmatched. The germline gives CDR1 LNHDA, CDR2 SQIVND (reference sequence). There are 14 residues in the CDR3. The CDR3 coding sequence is TGTGCCAGTACCCCTGGGGGGGGGTCCGGGGAGCTGTTTTTT. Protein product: CASTPGGGSGELFF.

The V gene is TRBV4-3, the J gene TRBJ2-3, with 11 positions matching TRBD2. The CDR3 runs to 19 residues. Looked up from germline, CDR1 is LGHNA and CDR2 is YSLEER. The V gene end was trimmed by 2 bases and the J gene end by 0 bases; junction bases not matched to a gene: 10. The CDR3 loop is CASSQILTWTSGSTDTQYF. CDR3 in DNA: TGCGCCAGCAGCCAAATCCTGACCTGGACTAGCGGGAGCACAGATACGCAGTATTTT.

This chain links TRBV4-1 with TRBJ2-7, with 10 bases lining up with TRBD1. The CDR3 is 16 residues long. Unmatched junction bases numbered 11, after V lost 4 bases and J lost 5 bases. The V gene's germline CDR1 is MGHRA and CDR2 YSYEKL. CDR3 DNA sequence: TGCGCCAGCAGCCGACTTCCGGGACAGGGGATGGACGAGCAGTACTTC. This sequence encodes CASSRLPGQGMDEQYF.

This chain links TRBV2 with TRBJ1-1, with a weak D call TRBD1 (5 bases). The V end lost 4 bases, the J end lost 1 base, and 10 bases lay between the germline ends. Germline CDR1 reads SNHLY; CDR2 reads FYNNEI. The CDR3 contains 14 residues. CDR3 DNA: TGTGCCAGCAGTGGGGGGGGAGGGAACACTGAAGCTTTCTTT. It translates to CASSGGGGNTEAFF.

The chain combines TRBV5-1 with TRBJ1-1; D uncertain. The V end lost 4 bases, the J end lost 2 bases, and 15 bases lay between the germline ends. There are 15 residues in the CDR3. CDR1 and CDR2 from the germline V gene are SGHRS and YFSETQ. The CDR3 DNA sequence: TGCGCCAGCAGCACGGACGGCCAATTTAACACTGAAGCTTTCTTT. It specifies CASSTDGQFNTEAFF.

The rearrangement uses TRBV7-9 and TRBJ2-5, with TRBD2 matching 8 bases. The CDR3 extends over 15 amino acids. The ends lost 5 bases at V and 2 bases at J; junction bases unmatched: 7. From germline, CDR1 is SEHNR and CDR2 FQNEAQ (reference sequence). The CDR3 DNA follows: TGTGCCAGCAGCGCAGCGGGAGTGGGTCAAGAGACCCAGTACTTC. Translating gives CASSAAGVGQETQYF. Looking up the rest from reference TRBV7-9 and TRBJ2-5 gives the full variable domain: DTGVSQNPRHKITKRGQNVTFRCDPISEHNRLYWYRQTLGQGPEFLTYFQNEAQLEKSRLLSDRFSAERPKGSFSTLEIQRTEQGDSAMYLCASSAAGVGQETQYFGPGTRLLVL.

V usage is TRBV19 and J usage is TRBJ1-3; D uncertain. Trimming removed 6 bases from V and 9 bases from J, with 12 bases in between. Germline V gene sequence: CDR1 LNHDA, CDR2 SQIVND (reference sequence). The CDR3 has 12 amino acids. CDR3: CASSILEGTIYF. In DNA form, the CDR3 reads TGTGCCAGTAGCATATTGGAAGGCACCATATATTTT.

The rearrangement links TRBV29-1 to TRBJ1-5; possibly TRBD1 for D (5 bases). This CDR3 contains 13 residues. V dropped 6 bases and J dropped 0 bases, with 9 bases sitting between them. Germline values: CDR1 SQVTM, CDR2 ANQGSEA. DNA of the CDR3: TGCAGCGTCCAACAGGATAGCAATCAGCCCCAGCATTTT. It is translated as CSVQQDSNQPQHF.

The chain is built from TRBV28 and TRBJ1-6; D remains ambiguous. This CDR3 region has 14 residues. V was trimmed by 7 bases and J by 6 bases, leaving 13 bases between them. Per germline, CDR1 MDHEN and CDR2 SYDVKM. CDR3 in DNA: TGTGCCAGCATGGACGTCTTAGGTAATTCACCCCTCCACTTT. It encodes CASMDVLGNSPLHF.

The CDR3 reads CASSQAGTSGGIYF. The CDR3 nucleotides are TGTGCCAGCAGCCAGGCCGGGACTAGCGGGGGGATTTACTTC. The genes are TRBV4-2 and TRBJ2-7; 15 nucleotides align to TRBD2. CDR3 size: 14 residues. V shed 3 bases, J shed 13 bases, and the junction held 7 bases outside the gene matches. Germline CDR1 and CDR2: LGHNA and YNFKEQ.

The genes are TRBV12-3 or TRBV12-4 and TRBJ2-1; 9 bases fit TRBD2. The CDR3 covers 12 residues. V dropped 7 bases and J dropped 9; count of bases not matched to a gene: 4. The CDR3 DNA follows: TGTGCCAGCAACCTACTAGCGGGTGAGCAGTTCTTC. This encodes CASNLLAGEQFF.

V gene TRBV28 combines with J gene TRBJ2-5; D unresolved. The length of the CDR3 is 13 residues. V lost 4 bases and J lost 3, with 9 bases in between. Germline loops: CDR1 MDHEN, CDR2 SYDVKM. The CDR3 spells CASSSGAKETQYF. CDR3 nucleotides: TGTGCCAGCAGTTCCGGAGCCAAAGAGACCCAGTACTTC.

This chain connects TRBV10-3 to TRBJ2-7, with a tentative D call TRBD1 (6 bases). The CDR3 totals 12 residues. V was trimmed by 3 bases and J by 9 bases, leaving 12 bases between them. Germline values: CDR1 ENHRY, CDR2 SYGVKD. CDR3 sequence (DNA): TGTGCCATCAGTGAAAGGGACACCGGGCAGTACGTC. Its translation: CAISERDTGQYV.

This CDR3 reads CASSGTGNQPQHF. CDR3 nucleotides: TGTGCCAGCAGTGGGACAGGCAATCAGCCCCAGCATTTT. This chain uses TRBV2 with TRBJ1-5; maybe TRBD1 (6 bases). V lost 4 bases and J lost 2, with 6 bases in between. The CDR3 contains 13 residues. CDR1 and CDR2 (germline): SNHLY, FYNNEI. Full variable domain (rest looked up from reference TRBV2 and TRBJ1-5): EPEVTQTPSHQVTQMGQEVILRCVPISNHLYFYWYRQILGQKVEFLVSFYNNEISEKSEIFDDQFSVERPDGSNFTLKIRSTKLEDSAMYFCASSGTGNQPQHFGDGTRLSIL.

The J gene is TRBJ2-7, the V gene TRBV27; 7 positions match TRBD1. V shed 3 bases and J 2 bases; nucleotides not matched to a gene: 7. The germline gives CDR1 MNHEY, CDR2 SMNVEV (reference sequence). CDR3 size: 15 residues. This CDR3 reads CASSFRDSTPYEQYF. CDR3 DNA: TGTGCCAGCAGTTTTCGGGACAGTACCCCCTACGAGCAGTACTTC.

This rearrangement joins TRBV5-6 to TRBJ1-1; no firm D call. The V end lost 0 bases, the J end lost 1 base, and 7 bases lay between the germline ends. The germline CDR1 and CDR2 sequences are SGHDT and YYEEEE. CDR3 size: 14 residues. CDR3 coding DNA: TGTGCCAGCAGCTTGGGGAGACAGAACACTGAAGCTTTCTTT. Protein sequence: CASSLGRQNTEAFF.

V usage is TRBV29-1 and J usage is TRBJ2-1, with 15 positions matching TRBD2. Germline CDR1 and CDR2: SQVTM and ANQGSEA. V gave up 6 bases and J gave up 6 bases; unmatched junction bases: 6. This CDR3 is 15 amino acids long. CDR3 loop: CSVRTSGGAANEQFF. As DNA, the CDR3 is TGCAGCGTCCGGACTAGCGGGGGGGCCGCCAATGAGCAGTTCTTC.

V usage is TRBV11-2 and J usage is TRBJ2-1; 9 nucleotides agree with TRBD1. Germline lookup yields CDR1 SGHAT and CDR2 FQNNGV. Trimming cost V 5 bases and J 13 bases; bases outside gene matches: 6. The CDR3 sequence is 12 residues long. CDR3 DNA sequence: TGTGCCAGCAGCGAAGGGACAGGGAACCAGTTCTTC. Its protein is CASSEGTGNQFF.

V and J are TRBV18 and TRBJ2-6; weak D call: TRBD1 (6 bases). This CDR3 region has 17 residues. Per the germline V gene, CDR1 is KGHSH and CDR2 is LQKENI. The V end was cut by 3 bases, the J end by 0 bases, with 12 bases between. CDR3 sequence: CASSPQGFSSGANVLTF. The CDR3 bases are TGTGCCAGCTCACCGCAGGGGTTCAGCTCTGGGGCCAACGTCCTGACTTTC.

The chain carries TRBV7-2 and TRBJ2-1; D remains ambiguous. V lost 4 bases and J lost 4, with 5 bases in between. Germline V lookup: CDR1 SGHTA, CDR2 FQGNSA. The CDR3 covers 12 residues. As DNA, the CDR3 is TGTGCCAGCAGCTCCGGGTACAATGAGCAGTTCTTC. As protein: CASSSGYNEQFF. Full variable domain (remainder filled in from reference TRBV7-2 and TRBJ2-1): GAGVSQSPSNKVTEKGKDVELRCDPISGHTALYWYRQSLGQGLEFLIYFQGNSAPDKSGLPSDRFSAERTGGSVSTLTIQRTQQEDSAVYLCASSSGYNEQFFGPGTRLTVL.

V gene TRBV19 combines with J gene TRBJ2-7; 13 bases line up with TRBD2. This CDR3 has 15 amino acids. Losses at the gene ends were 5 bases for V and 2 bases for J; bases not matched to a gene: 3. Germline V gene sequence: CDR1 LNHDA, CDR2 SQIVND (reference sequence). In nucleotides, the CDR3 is TGTGCCAGTAGTCTCGGGACTAGCGGGGCCTACGAGCAGTACGTC. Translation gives CASSLGTSGAYEQYV.